These T cell receptor beta chains were read from a single sample in a study of CD8 T cells in ankylosing spondylitis. TCRdb re-derived calls from the 5' RACE reads in MiXCR, one entry per CDR3 protein. Here the sample spans a few hundred thousand distinct CDR3 sequences, approximately 11% being singletons. The sequenced material came from blood, either unsorted or a sorted T cell fraction (not recorded which). Every receptor here comes from a male donor with ankylosing spondylitis. The CDR3 runs from the conserved cysteine through the conserved F or W. A D gene is named only where the DNA matches it firmly. Only some rows state a clone size, as once, few, many or a class for expanded clones.

V gene,clone size,D gene,CDR3 length,J gene,CDR3 protein,CDR3 DNA
TRBV5-1,few,.,15,TRBJ2-3,CASSSGLSRTDTQYF,TGCGCCAGCAGCTCGGGACTCTCTCGCACAGATACGCAGTATTTT
TRBV18,few,.,13,TRBJ2-1,CASSPSAINEQFF,TGTGCCAGCTCCCCTAGCGCGATAAATGAGCAGTTCTTC
TRBV20-1,.,TRBD2,16,TRBJ2-1,CSAMGLAAIFYNEQFF,TGCAGTGCTATGGGACTAGCGGCAATTTTTTACAATGAGCAGTTCTTC
TRBV6-1,few,.,14,TRBJ2-1,CASSPIAGDDEQFF,TGTGCCAGCAGCCCTATAGCAGGGGATGATGAGCAGTTCTTC
TRBV5-1,.,TRBD2,17,TRBJ2-1,CASRPSLSGSSYNEQFF,TGCGCCAGCAGACCCAGTTTGAGCGGGAGCTCCTACAATGAGCAGTTCTTC
TRBV10-3,.,TRBD1,14,TRBJ1-1,CAISETGAGTEAFF,TGTGCCATCAGTGAGACAGGGGCGGGCACTGAAGCTTTCTTT
TRBV18,.,TRBD1,14,TRBJ2-1,CASSQGASYNEQFF,TGTGCCAGCTCTCAGGGGGCATCCTACAATGAGCAGTTCTTC
TRBV7-2,.,TRBD1,15,TRBJ1-4,CASSSQGALGEKLFF,TGTGCCAGCAGTTCCCAGGGGGCCTTGGGTGAAAAACTGTTTTTT
TRBV5-1,many,.,12,TRBJ2-3,CASSLKGDTQYF,TGCGCCAGCAGCTTAAAAGGAGATACGCAGTATTTT
TRBV29-1,.,.,15,TRBJ2-1,CSVVWERGPTNEQFF,TGCAGCGTTGTATGGGAGAGGGGTCCTACAAATGAGCAGTTCTTC
TRBV12-3/TRBV12-4,many,TRBD2,15,TRBJ2-1,CASSAQLAGEGEQFF,TGTGCCAGCAGTGCTCAGCTAGCGGGAGAGGGTGAGCAGTTCTTC
TRBV12-3/TRBV12-4,few,TRBD2,14,TRBJ2-3,CASSFSGRPDTQYF,TGTGCCAGCAGTTTTTCCGGGAGGCCAGATACGCAGTATTTT
TRBV2,few,.,15,TRBJ1-2,CASRLDGQPNYGYTF,TGTGCCAGCAGACTGGACGGGCAACCTAACTATGGCTACACCTTC
TRBV7-9,few,.,16,TRBJ2-2,CASTGKGGTRTGELFF,TGTGCCAGCACCGGGAAAGGGGGGACCCGCACCGGGGAGCTGTTTTTT
TRBV2,.,TRBD1,13,TRBJ2-7,CASSPGQGLRQYF,TGTGCCAGCAGTCCGGGACAGGGTCTTAGGCAGTACTTC
TRBV6-5,many,.,17,TRBJ2-5,CASSYSGGGGSGETQYF,TGTGCCAGCAGTTACTCGGGGGGAGGGGGTTCTGGGGAGACCCAGTACTTC
TRBV5-1,.,TRBD1,13,TRBJ1-3,CATSQGTGNTIYF,TGCGCCACCTCACAGGGGACTGGAAACACCATATATTTT
TRBV20-1,few,.,14,TRBJ2-3,CSAIGIPSTDTQYF,TGCAGTGCCATAGGGATACCTAGCACAGATACGCAGTATTTT
TRBV20-1,few,.,15,TRBJ2-1,CSALLWGPRENEQFF,TGCAGTGCTCTCTTATGGGGACCAAGGGAAAATGAGCAGTTCTTC
TRBV6-1,.,TRBD2,17,TRBJ2-2,CASKSGLAGWATGELFF,TGTGCCAGCAAGAGTGGACTAGCGGGGTGGGCCACCGGGGAGCTGTTTTTT
TRBV4-1,.,.,17,TRBJ1-3,CASSQETTRSSGNTIYF,TGCGCCAGCAGCCAAGAGACGACCCGTAGCTCTGGAAACACCATATATTTT
TRBV27,few,.,14,TRBJ1-4,CASSPLLIREKLFF,TGTGCCAGCAGTCCCCTCTTAATTCGGGAAAAACTGTTTTTT
TRBV7-8,few,TRBD1,16,TRBJ1-1,CASSQRDRGSNTEAFF,TGTGCCAGCAGCCAACGGGACAGGGGATCGAACACTGAAGCTTTCTTT
TRBV15,.,TRBD1,14,TRBJ2-7,CATSTGTGGYEQYF,TGTGCCACCAGTACCGGGACAGGGGGCTACGAGCAGTACTTC
TRBV12-3/TRBV12-4,.,.,13,TRBJ1-4,CASSSGTNEKLFF,TGTGCCAGCAGTTCCGGAACTAATGAAAAACTGTTTTTT
TRBV7-8,few,.,15,TRBJ1-1,CASSLGHEPNTEAFF,TGTGCCAGCAGCTTGGGTCATGAACCGAACACTGAAGCTTTCTTT
TRBV7-8,.,.,13,TRBJ2-7,CASNTGHGGEQYF,TGTGCCAGCAACACGGGCCACGGCGGCGAGCAGTACTTC
TRBV7-2,few,.,15,TRBJ2-3,CASSRRGAKEDTQYF,TGTGCCAGCAGCCGCCGCGGGGCCAAGGAGGATACGCAGTATTTT
TRBV11-2,few,TRBD2,17,TRBJ2-1,CASSPRTSGRLYNEQFF,TGTGCCAGCAGCCCCCGGACTAGCGGGAGGCTCTACAATGAGCAGTTCTTC
TRBV7-2,few,.,13,TRBJ1-1,CASSGAASAVAFF,TGTGCCAGCAGTGGGGCGGCCTCGGCTGTGGCTTTCTTT
TRBV5-6,few,.,13,TRBJ1-2,CASGPGRAYGYTF,TGTGCCAGCGGCCCGGGCAGGGCCTATGGCTACACCTTC
TRBV20-1,.,.,15,TRBJ1-5,CSARDKLGYNQPQHF,TGCAGTGCTAGAGATAAGTTGGGTTACAATCAGCCCCAGCATTTT
TRBV3-1,.,TRBD1,14,TRBJ1-2,CASSQVDRRNGYTF,TGTGCCAGCAGCCAAGTGGACAGGAGGAATGGCTACACCTTC
TRBV20-1,.,.,14,TRBJ2-3,CSAGGGPLESTQYF,TGCAGTGCCGGCGGTGGGCCATTGGAAAGTACGCAGTATTTT
TRBV19,few,TRBD2,17,TRBJ2-5,CASSTNGLAGGDETQYF,TGTGCCAGTAGTACAAATGGACTAGCGGGAGGCGATGAGACCCAGTACTTC
TRBV6-1,.,TRBD2,15,TRBJ2-2,CASSPGLASTGELFF,TGTGCCAGCAGCCCTGGACTAGCGTCCACCGGGGAGCTGTTTTTT
TRBV30,.,.,11,TRBJ1-2,CAGTGRQSYTF,TGTGCCGGAACGGGGAGGCAGAGCTACACCTTC
TRBV24-1,.,.,14,TRBJ2-5,CATSDKLYQETQYF,TGTGCCACCAGTGATAAGTTGTACCAAGAGACCCAGTACTTC
TRBV20-1,.,TRBD2,14,TRBJ2-5,CSATSGRGQETQYF,TGCAGTGCTACTAGCGGGAGGGGCCAAGAGACCCAGTACTTC
TRBV24-1,many,.,16,TRBJ2-7,CATSDFLGQGMDEQYF,TGTGCCACCAGTGATTTTCTGGGTCAGGGAATGGACGAGCAGTACTTC
TRBV7-9,few,.,16,TRBJ2-3,CASTKTGGTSTDTQYF,TGTGCCAGCACCAAAACAGGTGGAACTAGCACAGATACGCAGTATTTT
TRBV7-9,few,.,13,TRBJ2-7,CASSLTTRPEQYF,TGTGCCAGCAGCCTGACGACTCGGCCCGAGCAGTACTTC
TRBV20-1,.,.,16,TRBJ2-1,CSAREGGGSSYNEQFF,TGCAGTGCTAGGGAGGGGGGCGGAAGCTCCTACAATGAGCAGTTCTTC
TRBV6-4,.,.,15,TRBJ2-1,CASSDSQGAYNEQFF,TGTGCCAGCAGTGACTCGCAGGGTGCCTACAATGAGCAGTTCTTC